A single T cell receptor (beta chain) is shown here with its context. This sample was taken from a study of blood T cell repertoires in COVID-19. Study at large: Sample material is recorded as cDNA or gDNA derived from T cells, B-cell-depleted T cells, or PBMCs.

Original handling: The assay estimated nucleated cells by amplifying reference gene primers. Profiled with immunoSEQ multiplex PCR; TCRdb holds only in-frame clones, not every one. The D gene and trimming were derived from the DNA, and the V and J assignments and clone size from that table. The data show approximately 45,000 clones, around nine tenths seen once. This CDR3 region has 15 residues. Trimming removed 5 bases from V and 5 bases from J; junction bases left unmatched: 8. Germline V gives CDR1 SGHAT, CDR2 FQDESV (reference sequence). This TCR was recovered from a human donor in a cohort sampled during active COVID-19. The sequenced material came from peripheral blood. This sequence joins TRBV11-1 and TRBJ2-7; 11 bases align to TRBD1. The CDR3 DNA reads as TGTGCCAGCAGCGCAGGGACAGGGGGATTCGACGAGCAGTACTTC. Translating gives CASSAGTGGFDEQYF. The variable domain in full, with the rest retrieved from reference TRBV11-1 and TRBJ2-7, is EAEVAQSPRYKITEKSQAVAFWCDPISGHATLYWYRQILGQGPELLVQFQDESVVDDSQLPKDRFSAERLKGVDSTLKIQPAELGDSAMYLCASSAGTGGFDEQYFGPGTRLTVT.